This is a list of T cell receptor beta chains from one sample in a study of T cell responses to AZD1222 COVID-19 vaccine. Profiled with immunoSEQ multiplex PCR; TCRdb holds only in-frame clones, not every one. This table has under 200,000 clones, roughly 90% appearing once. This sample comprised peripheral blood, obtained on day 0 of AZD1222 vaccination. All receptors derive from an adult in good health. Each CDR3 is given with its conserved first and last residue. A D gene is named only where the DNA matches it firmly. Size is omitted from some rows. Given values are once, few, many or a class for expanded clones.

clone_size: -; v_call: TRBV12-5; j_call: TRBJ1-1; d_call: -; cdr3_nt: TGTGCTAGTGGTTTAGATGACCGGAGAGCTTTCTTT; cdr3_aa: CASGLDDRRAFF
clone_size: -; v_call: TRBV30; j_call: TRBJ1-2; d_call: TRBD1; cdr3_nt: TGTGCCTGTTGGACAGGGGTAGGAGGTGATGACTATGGCTACACCTTC; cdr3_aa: CACWTGVGGDDYGYTF
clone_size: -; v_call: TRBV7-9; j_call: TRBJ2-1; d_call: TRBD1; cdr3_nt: TGTGCCAGCAGCTTATTAAGGGTAGGGACAGGGGGCTTGGATGAGCAGTTCTTC; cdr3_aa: CASSLLRVGTGGLDEQFF
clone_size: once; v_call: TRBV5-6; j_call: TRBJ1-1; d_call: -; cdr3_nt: TGTGCCAGCAGCTTATTAGTCAGCACTGAAGCTTTCTTT; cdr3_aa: CASSLLVSTEAFF
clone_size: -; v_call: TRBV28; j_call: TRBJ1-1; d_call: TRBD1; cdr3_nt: TGTGCCAGCAGTTGGAAGAGGGGGCGCGGAGCTTTCTTT; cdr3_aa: CASSWKRGRGAFF
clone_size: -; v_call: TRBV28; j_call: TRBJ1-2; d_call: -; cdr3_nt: TGTGCCAGCAGTTTTAGGGGGACGTATGGCTACACCTTC; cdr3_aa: CASSFRGTYGYTF
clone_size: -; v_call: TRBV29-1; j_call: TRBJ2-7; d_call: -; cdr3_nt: TGCAGCGTTTTGACGGTCACCTACGAGCAGTACTTC; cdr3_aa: CSVLTVTYEQYF
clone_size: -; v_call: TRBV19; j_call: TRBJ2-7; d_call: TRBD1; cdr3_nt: TGTGCCAGTAGTACTTCGACAGGGTTCTCCTACGAGCAGTACTTC; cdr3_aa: CASSTSTGFSYEQYF
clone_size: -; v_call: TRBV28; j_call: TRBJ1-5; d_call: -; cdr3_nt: TGTGCCAGCAGTTTATTAGATCAGCCCCAGCATTTT; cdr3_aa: CASSLLDQPQHF
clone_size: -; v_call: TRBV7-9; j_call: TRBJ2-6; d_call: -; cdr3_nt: TGTGCCAGCAGCCCCGGGACATACGGGGCCAACGTCCTGACTTTC; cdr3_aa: CASSPGTYGANVLTF
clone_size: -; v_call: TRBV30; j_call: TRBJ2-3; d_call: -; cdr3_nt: TGTGCCTGGACTAAAAGCACAGATACGCAGTATTTT; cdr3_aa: CAWTKSTDTQYF
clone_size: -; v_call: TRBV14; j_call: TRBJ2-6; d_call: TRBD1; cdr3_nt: TGTGCCAGCAGGCAGACAGGGGGCGCGGCTGGGGCCAACGTCCTGACTTTC; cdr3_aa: CASRQTGGAAGANVLTF
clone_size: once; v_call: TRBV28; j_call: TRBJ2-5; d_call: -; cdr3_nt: TGTGCCAGCAGTTTAGGGGATCCTCCATGGACCCAGTACTTC; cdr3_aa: CASSLGDPPWTQYF
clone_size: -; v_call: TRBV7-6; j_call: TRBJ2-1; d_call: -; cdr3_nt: TGTGCCAGCAGCCGCATGGGCAATGAGCAGTTCTTC; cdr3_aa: CASSRMGNEQFF
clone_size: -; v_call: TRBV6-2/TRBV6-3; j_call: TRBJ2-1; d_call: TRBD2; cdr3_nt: TGTGCCAGCAGTTCCCGGGGGGGTGAGCAGTTCTTC; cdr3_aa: CASSSRGGEQFF
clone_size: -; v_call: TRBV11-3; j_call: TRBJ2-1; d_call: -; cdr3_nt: TGTGCCAGCAGCTGGGGTGGGAGAAACAATGAGCAGTTCTTC; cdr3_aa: CASSWGGRNNEQFF
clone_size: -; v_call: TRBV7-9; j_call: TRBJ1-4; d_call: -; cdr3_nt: TGTGCCAGCAGCTTAAACGGGGGACCTAATGAAAAACTGTTTTTT; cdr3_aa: CASSLNGGPNEKLFF
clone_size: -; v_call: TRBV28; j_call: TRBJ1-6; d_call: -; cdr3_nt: TGTGCCAGCAGGGACTCACTAAATTCACCCCTCCACTTT; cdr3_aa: CASRDSLNSPLHF
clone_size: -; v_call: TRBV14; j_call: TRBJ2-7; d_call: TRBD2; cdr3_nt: TGTGCCAGCAGCCATAGCGGGGCCCCTAGCGAGCAGTACTTC; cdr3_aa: CASSHSGAPSEQYF
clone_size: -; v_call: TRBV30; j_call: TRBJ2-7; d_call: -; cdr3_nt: TGTGCCTGGAGTGACCTGCTCGAGCAGTACTTC; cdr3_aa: CAWSDLLEQYF
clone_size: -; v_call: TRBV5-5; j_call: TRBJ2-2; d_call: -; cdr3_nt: TGTGCCAGCAGCTTGGGCCCAACAGGATTCACCGGGGAGCTGTTTTTT; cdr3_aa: CASSLGPTGFTGELFF
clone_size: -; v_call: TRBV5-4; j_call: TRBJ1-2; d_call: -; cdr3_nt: TGTGCCAGCAGTGACACAGCCGGGAGACCCTATGGCTACACCTTC; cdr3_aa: CASSDTAGRPYGYTF
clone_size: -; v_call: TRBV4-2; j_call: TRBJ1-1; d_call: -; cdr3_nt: TGTGCCAGCAGCCAAGTAAGGGACACTGAAGCTTTCTTT; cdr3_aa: CASSQVRDTEAFF
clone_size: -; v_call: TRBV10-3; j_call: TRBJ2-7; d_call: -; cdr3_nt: TGTGCCATCAGTGACGGTGCGGTCTACGAGCAGTACTTC; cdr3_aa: CAISDGAVYEQYF
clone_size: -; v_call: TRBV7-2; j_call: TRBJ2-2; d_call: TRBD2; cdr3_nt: TGTGCCAGCACCTCCTTAGCGGGAGCGGGCGCCGGGGAGCTGTTTTTT; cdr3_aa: CASTSLAGAGAGELFF
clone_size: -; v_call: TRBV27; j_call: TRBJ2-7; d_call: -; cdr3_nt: TGTGCCAGCAGTTTAGCGGGGGCTATCTACGAGCAGTACTTC; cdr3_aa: CASSLAGAIYEQYF
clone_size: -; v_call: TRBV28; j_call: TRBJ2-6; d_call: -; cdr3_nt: TGTGCCAGCAGTTCGGGACAAATCTCTGGGGCCAACGTCCTGACTTTC; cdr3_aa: CASSSGQISGANVLTF
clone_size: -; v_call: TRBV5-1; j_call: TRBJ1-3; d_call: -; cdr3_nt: TGCGCCAGCAGCTTGGACTCAGGGGCGGGAAACACCATATATTTT; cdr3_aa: CASSLDSGAGNTIYF
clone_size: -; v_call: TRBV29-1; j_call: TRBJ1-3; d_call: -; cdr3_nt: TGCAGCGTTGAACGGGCAGACTCTGGAAACACCATATATTTT; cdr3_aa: CSVERADSGNTIYF
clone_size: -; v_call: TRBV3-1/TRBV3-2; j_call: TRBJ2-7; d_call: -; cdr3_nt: TGTGCCAGCAGCCAGGGTGCGTGGGGGAGTGGGTACGAGCAGTACTTC; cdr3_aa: CASSQGAWGSGYEQYF
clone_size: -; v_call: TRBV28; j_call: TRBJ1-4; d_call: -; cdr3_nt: TGTGCCAGCCAAGGGGGGGGAAAACTGTTTTTT; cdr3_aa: CASQGGGKLFF
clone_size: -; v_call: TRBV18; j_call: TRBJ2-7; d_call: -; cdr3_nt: TGTGCCAGCTCACCTGGGGGGTCTCTCTACGAGCAGTACTTC; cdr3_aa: CASSPGGSLYEQYF
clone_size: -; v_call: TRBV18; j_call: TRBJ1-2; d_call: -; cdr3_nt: TGTGCCAGCTCACCACCTTACAGGGAAAACTATGGCTACACCTTC; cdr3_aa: CASSPPYRENYGYTF
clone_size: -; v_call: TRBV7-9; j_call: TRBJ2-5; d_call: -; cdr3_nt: TGTGCCAGCAGCCCTAATGTGACCCAGTACTTC; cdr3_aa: CASSPNVTQYF
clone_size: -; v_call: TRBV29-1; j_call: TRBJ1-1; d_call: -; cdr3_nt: TGCAACTACCACAGGTCGAACACTGAAGCTTTCTTT; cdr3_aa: CNYHRSNTEAFF
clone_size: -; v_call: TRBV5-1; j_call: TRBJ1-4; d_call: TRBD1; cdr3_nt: TGCGCCAGCACTACCGGGACAGGGGACGAAAAACTGTTTTTT; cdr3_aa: CASTTGTGDEKLFF
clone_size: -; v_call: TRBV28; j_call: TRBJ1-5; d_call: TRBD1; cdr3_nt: TGTGCCAGCAGGGGACAGGGGGCGGTTCAGCCCCAGCATTTT; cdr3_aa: CASRGQGAVQPQHF